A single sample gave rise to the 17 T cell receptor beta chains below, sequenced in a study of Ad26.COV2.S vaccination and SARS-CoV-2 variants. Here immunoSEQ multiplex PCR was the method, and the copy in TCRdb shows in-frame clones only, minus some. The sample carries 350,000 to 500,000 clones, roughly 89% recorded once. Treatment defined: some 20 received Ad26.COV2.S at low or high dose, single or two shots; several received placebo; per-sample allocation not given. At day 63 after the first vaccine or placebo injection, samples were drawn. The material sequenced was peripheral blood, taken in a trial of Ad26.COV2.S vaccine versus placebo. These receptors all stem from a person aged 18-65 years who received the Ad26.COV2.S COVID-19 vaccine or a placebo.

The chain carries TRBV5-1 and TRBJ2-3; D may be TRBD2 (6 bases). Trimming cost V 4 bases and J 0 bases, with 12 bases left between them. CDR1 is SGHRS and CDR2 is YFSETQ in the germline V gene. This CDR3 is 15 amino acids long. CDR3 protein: CASSMGGPSTDTQYF. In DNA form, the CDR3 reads TGCGCCAGCAGCATGGGGGGACCTAGCACAGATACGCAGTATTTT.

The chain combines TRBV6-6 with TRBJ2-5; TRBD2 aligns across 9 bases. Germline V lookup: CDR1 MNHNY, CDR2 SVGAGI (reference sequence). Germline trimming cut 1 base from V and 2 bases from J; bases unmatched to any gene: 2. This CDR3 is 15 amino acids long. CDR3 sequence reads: CASSYLAGGQETQYF. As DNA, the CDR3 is TGTGCCAGCAGTTACTTGGCGGGGGGGCAAGAGACCCAGTACTTC.

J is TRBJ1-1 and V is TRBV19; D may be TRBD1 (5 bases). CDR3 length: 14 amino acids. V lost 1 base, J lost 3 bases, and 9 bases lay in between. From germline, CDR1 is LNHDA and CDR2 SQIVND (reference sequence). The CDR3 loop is CASSIVSGYTEAFF. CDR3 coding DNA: TGTGCCAGTAGTATAGTTTCAGGGTACACTGAAGCTTTCTTT.

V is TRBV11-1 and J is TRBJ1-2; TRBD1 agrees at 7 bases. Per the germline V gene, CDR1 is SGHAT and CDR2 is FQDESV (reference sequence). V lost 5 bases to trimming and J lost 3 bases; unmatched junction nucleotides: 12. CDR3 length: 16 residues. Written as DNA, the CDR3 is TGTGCCAGCAGCGCGCGGACAGGTGGCACAGACTATGGCTACACCTTC. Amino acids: CASSARTGGTDYGYTF.

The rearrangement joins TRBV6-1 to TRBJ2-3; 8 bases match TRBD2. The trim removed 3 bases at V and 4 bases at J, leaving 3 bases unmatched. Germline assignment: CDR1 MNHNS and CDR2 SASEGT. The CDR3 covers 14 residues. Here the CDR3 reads CASSDPGLADTQYF. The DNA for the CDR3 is TGTGCCAGCAGTGACCCGGGACTAGCAGATACGCAGTATTTT.

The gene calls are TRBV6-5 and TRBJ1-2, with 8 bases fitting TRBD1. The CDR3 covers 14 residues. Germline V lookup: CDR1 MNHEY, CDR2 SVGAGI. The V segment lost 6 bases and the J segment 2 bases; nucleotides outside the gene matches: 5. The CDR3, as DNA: TGTGCCAGCAGCGCAGACAGGGGAAACTATGGCTACACCTTC. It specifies CASSADRGNYGYTF.

The CDR3, as DNA: TGTGCCAGTAGGGGGAACAATCAGCCCCAGCATTTT. It yields the protein CASRGNNQPQHF. This chain joins TRBV19 and TRBJ1-5; D not certain. The CDR3 runs to 12 residues. Germline CDR1 and CDR2: LNHDA and SQIVND (reference sequence). V dropped 6 bases and J dropped 3 bases, with 6 bases sitting between them.

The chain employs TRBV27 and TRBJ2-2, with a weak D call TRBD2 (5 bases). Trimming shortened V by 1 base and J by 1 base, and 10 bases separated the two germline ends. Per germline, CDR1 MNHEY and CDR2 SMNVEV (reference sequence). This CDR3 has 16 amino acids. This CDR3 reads CASSLWVEGNTGELFF. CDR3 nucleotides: TGTGCCAGCAGTTTATGGGTTGAGGGGAACACCGGGGAGCTGTTTTTT.

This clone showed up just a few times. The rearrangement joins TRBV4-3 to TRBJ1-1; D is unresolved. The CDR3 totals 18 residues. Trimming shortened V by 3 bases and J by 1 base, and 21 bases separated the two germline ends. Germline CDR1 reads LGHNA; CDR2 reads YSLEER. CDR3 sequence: CASSHMAWVGRRNTEAFF. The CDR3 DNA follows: TGCGCCAGCAGCCATATGGCGTGGGTGGGCAGGCGGAACACTGAAGCTTTCTTT.

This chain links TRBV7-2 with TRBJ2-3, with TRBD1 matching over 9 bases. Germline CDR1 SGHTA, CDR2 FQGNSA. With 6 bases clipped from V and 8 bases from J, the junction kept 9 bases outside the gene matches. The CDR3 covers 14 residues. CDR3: CASSVDRGAGTQYF. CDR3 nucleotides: TGTGCCAGCAGTGTCGACAGGGGGGCAGGTACGCAGTATTTT.

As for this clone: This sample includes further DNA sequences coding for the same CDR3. For the CDR3, the DNA is TGTGCCAGCAGTAGCTACAATGAGCAGTTCTTC. Its protein is CASSSYNEQFF. V and J are TRBV28 and TRBJ2-1; D call uncertain. CDR1 and CDR2 (germline): MDHEN, SYDVKM. The V gene lost 5 bases and the J gene lost 3 bases, with 2 bases spanning the gap. The CDR3 length is 11 residues.

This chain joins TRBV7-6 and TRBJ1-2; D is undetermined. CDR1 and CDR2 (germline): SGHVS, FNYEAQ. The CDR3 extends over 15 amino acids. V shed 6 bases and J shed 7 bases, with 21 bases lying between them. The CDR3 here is CASSISPGSLGGYTF. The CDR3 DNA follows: TGTGCCAGCAGTATTAGCCCCGGATCGCTCGGTGGCTACACCTTC.

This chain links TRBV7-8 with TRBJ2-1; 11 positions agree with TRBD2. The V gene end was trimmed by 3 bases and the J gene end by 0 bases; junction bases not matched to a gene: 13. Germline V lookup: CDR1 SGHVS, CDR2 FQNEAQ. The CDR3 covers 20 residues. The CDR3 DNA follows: TGTGCCAGCAGCTTCCCTTTGACTAGCGGGGCCAGCAGCTCCTACAATGAGCAGTTCTTC. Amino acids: CASSFPLTSGASSSYNEQFF. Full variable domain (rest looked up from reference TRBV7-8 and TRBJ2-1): GAGVSQSPRYKVAKRGQDVALRCDPISGHVSLFWYQQALGQGPEFLTYFQNEAQLDKSGLPSDRFFAERPEGSVSTLKIQRTQQEDSAVYLCASSFPLTSGASSSYNEQFFGPGTRLTVL.

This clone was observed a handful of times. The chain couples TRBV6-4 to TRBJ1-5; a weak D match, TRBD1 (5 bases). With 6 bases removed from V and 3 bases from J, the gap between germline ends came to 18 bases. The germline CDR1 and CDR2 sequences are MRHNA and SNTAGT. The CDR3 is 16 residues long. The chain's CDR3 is CASSGCRVPNNQPQHF. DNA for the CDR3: TGTGCCAGCAGCGGGTGCAGGGTCCCCAACAATCAGCCCCAGCATTTT.

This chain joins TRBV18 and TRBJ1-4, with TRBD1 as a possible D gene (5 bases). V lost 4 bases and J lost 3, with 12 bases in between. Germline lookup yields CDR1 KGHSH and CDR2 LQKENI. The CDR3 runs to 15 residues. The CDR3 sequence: CASSQYRDPNEKLFF. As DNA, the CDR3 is TGTGCCAGCTCACAGTACCGGGACCCTAATGAAAAACTGTTTTTT.

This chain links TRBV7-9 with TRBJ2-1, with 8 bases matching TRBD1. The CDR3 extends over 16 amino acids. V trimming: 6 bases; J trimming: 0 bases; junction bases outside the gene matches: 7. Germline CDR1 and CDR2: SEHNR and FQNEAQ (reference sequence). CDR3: CASSSTGGHSYNEQFF. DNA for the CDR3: TGTGCCAGCAGTTCCACAGGGGGTCACTCCTACAATGAGCAGTTCTTC. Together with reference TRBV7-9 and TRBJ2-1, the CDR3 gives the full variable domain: DTGVSQNPRHKITKRGQNVTFRCDPISEHNRLYWYRQTLGQGPEFLTYFQNEAQLEKSRLLSDRFSAERPKGSFSTLEIQRTEQGDSAMYLCASSSTGGHSYNEQFFGPGTRLTVL.

CDR3 residues: CASSLSNGDTQYF. CDR3 sequence (DNA): TGTGCCAGCAGTTTGTCCAATGGGGATACGCAGTATTTT. The chain carries TRBV28 and TRBJ2-3; D is unclear. V was clipped by 3 bases and J by 6 bases, with 10 bases between them. The germline V gene has CDR1 MDHEN and CDR2 SYDVKM. The CDR3 has 13 amino acids. Supplemented by reference TRBV28 and TRBJ2-3, the full variable domain reads DVKVTQSSRYLVKRTGEKVFLECVQDMDHENMFWYRQDPGLGLRLIYFSYDVKMKEKGDIPEGYSVSREKKERFSLILESASTNQTSMYLCASSLSNGDTQYFGPGTRLTVL.